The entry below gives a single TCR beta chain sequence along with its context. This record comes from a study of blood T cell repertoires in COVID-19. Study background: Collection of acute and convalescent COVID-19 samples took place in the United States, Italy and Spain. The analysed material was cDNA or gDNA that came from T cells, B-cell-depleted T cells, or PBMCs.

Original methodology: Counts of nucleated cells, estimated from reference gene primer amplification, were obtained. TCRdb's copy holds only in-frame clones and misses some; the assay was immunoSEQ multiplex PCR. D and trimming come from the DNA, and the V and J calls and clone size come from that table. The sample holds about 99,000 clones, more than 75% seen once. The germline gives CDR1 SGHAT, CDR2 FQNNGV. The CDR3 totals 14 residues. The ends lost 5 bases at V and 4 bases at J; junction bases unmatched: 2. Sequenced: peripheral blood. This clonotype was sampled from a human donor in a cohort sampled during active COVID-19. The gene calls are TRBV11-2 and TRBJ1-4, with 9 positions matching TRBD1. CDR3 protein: CASSRTGDNEKLFF. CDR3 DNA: TGTGCCAGCAGCCGGACAGGGGATAATGAAAAACTGTTTTTT. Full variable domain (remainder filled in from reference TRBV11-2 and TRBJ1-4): EAGVAQSPRYKIIEKRQSVAFWCNPISGHATLYWYQQILGQGPKLLIQFQNNGVVDDSQLPKDRFSAERLKGVDSTLKIQPAKLEDSAVYLCASSRTGDNEKLFFGSGTQLSVL.